This TCR beta chain was profiled in a study of T-cell reconstitution after alpha-beta-depleted transplantation in children. Unique molecular identifiers were incorporated when the TCRbeta library was constructed. TCRdb passed the PCR reads through MiXCR, listing each CDR3 protein once. Here the sample spans some 490,000 distinct CDR3 sequences, approximately 12% being singletons. From germline, CDR1 is SGHAT and CDR2 FQNNGV. The CDR3 length is 17 residues. Trimming removed 1 base from V and 0 bases from J, with 12 bases in between. This TCR was sampled from a human donor who donated a stem cell graft to a child with combined immunodeficiency. The rearrangement uses TRBV11-2 and TRBJ2-2; the D gene is possibly TRBD2 (6 bases). The material sequenced was PBMCs from the stem cell graft donor, taken from the stem cell graft. The CDR3 spells CASSLGRDLANTGELFF. In DNA, the CDR3 is TGTGCCAGCAGCTTAGGGAGGGACCTCGCGAACACCGGGGAGCTGTTTTTT.